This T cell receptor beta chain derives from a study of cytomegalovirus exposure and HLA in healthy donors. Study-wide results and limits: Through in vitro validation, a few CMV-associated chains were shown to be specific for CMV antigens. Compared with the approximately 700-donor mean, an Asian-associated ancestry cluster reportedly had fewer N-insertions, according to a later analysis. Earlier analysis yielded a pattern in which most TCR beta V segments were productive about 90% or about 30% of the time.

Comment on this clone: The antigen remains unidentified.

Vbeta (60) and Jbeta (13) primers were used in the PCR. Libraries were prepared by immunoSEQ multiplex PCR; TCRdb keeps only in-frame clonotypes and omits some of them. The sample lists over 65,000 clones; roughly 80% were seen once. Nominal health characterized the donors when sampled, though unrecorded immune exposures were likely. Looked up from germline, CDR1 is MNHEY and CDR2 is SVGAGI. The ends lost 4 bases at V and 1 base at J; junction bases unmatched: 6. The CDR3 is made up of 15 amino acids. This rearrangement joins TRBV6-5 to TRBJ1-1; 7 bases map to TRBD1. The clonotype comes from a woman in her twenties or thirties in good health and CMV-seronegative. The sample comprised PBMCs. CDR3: CASSLAGQTNTEAFF. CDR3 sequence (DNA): TGTGCCAGCAGTTTAGCGGGACAGACGAACACTGAAGCTTTCTTT.